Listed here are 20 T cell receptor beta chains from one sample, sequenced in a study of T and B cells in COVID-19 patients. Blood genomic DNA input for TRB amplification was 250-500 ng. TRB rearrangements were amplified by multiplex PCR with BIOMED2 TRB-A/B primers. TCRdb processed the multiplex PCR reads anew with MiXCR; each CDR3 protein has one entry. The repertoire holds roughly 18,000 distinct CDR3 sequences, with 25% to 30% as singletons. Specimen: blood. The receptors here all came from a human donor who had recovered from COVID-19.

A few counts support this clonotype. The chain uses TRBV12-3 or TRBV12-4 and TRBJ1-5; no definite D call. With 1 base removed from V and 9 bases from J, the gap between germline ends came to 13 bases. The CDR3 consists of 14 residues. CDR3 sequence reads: CASSLGLTETPQHF. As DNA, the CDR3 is TGTGCCAGCAGTTTAGGACTGACCGAGACGCCCCAGCATTTT.

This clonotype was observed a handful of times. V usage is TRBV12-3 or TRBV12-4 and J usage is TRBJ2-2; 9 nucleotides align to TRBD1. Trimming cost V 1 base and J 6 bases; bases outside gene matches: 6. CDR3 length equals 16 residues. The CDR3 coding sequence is TGTGCCAGCAGTTTAGGGGGACAGGGAATACCCGGGGAGCTGTTTTTT. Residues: CASSLGGQGIPGELFF.

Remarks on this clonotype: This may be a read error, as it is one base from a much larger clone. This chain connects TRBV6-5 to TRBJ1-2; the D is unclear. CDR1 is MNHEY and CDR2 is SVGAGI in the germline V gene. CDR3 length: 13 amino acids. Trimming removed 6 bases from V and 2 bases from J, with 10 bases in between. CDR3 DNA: TGTGCCAGCAGAGAAATAGGGAACTATGGCTACACCTTC. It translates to CASREIGNYGYTF.

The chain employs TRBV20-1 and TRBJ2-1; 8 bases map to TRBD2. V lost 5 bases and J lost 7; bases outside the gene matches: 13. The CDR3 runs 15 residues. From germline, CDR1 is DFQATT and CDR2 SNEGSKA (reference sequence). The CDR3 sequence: CSAPTRAGVLNEQFF. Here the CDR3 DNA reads TGCAGTGCTCCGACCCGAGCGGGGGTCTTGAATGAGCAGTTCTTC.

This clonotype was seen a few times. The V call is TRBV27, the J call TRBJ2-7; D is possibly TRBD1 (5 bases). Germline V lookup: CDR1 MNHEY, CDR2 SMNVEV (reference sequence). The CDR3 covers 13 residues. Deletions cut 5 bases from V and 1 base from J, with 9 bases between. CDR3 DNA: TGTGCCAGCAGTGGCAGGGATTCCTACGAGCAGTACTTC. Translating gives CASSGRDSYEQYF.

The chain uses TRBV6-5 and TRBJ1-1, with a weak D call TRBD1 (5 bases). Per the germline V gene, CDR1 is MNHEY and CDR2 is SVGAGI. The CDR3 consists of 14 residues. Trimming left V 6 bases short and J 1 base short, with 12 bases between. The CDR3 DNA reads TGTGCCAGCAGATCAGGGTCAGGGAACACTGAAGCTTTCTTT. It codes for CASRSGSGNTEAFF.

CDR3 protein: CASSQEGDRENYGYTF. CDR3 bases: TGTGCCAGCAGCCAAGAAGGGGACAGGGAGAACTATGGCTACACCTTC. The rearrangement uses TRBV14 and TRBJ1-2; 9 nucleotides match TRBD1. The V gene's germline CDR1 is SGHDN and CDR2 FVKESK. The CDR3 has 16 residues. V trimming: 0 bases; J trimming: 2 bases; junction bases outside the gene matches: 4. The complete variable domain, with remaining parts taken from reference TRBV14 and TRBJ1-2, reads EAGVTQFPSHSVIEKGQTVTLRCDPISGHDNLYWYRRVMGKEIKFLLHFVKESKQDESGMPNNRFLAERTGGTYSTLKVQPAELEDSGVYFCASSQEGDRENYGYTFGSGTRLTVV.

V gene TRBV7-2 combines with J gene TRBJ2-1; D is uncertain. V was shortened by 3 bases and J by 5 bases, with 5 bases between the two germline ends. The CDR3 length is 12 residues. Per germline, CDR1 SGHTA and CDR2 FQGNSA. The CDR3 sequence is CASSFFDNEQFF. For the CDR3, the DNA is TGTGCCAGCAGCTTCTTTGACAATGAGCAGTTCTTC. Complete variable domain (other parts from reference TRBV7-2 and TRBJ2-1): GAGVSQSPSNKVTEKGKDVELRCDPISGHTALYWYRQSLGQGLEFLIYFQGNSAPDKSGLPSDRFSAERTGGSVSTLTIQRTQQEDSAVYLCASSFFDNEQFFGPGTRLTVL.

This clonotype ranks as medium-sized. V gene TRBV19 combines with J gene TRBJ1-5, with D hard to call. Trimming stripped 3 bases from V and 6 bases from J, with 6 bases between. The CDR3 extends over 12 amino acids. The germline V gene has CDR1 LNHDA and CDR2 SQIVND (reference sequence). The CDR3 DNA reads TGTGCCAGTAGTATCACGGTTCAGCCCCAGCATTTT. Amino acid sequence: CASSITVQPQHF. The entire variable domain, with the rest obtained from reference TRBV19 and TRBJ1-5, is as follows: DGGITQSPKYLFRKEGQNVTLSCEQNLNHDAMYWYRQDPGQGLRLIYYSQIVNDFQKGDIAEGYSVSREKKESFPLTVTSAQKNPTAFYLCASSITVQPQHFGDGTRLSIL.

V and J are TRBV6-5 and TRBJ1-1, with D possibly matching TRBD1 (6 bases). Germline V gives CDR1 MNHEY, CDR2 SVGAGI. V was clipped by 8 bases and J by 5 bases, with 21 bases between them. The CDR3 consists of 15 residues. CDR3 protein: CASGEGLLGGTEAFF. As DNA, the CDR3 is TGTGCCAGCGGGGAGGGGCTCTTAGGGGGGACTGAAGCTTTCTTT.

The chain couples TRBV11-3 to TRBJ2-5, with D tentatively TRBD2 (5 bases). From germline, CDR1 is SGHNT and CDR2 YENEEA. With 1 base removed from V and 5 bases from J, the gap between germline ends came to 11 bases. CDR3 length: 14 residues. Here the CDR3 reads CASSLAASTETQYF. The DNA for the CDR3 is TGTGCCAGCAGCTTAGCCGCTAGCACCGAGACCCAGTACTTC. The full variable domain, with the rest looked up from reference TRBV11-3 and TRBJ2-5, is EAGVVQSPRYKIIEKKQPVAFWCNPISGHNTLYWYLQNLGQGPELLIRYENEEAVDDSQLPKDRFSAERLKGVDSTLKIQPAELGDSAVYLCASSLAASTETQYFGPGTRLLVL.

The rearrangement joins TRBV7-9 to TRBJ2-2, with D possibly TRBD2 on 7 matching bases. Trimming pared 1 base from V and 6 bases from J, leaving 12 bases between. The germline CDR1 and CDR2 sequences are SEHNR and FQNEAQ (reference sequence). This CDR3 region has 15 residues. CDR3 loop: CASSLGGGPSGELFF. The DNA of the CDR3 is TGTGCCAGCAGCTTAGGGGGGGGGCCGTCCGGGGAGCTGTTTTTT. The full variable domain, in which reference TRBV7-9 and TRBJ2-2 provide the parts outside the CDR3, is DTGVSQNPRHKITKRGQNVTFRCDPISEHNRLYWYRQTLGQGPEFLTYFQNEAQLEKSRLLSDRFSAERPKGSFSTLEIQRTEQGDSAMYLCASSLGGGPSGELFFGEGSRLTVL.

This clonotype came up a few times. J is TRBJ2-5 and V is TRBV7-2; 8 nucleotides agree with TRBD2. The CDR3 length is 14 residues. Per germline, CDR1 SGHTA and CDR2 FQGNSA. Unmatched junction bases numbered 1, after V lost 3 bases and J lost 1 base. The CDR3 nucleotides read TGTGCCAGCAGCTTGACTAGCGCCCAAGAGACCCAGTACTTC. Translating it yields CASSLTSAQETQYF.

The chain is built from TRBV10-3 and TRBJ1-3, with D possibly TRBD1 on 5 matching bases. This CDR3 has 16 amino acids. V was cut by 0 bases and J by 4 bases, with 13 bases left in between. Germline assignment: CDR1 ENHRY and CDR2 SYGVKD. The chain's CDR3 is CAISESAGLPGNTIYF. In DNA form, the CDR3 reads TGTGCCATCAGTGAGTCGGCAGGGCTCCCCGGAAACACCATATATTTT.

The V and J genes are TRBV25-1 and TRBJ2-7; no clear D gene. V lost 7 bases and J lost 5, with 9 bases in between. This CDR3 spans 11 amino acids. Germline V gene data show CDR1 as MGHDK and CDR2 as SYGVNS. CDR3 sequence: CASKGGHEQYF. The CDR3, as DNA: TGTGCCAGCAAGGGTGGCCACGAGCAGTACTTC.

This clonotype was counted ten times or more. The CDR3 nucleotides read TGTGCCAGCAGTCCAACCGGGACCTTAAGTAGGGAGCAGTACTTC. Residues: CASSPTGTLSREQYF. The chain uses TRBV12-3 or TRBV12-4 and TRBJ2-7; D is perhaps TRBD1 or TRBD2 (5 bases each). The CDR3 runs to 15 residues. Deletions cut 5 bases from V and 7 bases from J, with 21 bases between.

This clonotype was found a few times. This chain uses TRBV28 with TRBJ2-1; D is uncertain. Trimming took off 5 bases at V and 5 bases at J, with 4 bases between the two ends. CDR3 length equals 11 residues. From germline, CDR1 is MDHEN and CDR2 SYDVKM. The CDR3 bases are TGTGCCAGCAGTCTAGACAATGAGCAGTTCTTC. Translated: CASSLDNEQFF.

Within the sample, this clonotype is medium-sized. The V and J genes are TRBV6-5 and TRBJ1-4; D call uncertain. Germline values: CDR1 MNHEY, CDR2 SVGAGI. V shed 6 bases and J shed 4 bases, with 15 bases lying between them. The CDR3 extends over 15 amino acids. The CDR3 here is CASSPSAENNEKLFF. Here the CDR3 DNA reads TGTGCCAGCAGCCCTAGTGCCGAAAATAATGAAAAACTGTTTTTT.

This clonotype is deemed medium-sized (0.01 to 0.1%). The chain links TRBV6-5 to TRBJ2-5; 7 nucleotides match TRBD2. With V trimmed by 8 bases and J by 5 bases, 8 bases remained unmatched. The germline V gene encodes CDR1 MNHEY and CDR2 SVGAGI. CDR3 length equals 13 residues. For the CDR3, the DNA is TGTGCCAGCCGGCGAGGGCGGGGGGAGACCCAGTACTTC. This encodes CASRRGRGETQYF.

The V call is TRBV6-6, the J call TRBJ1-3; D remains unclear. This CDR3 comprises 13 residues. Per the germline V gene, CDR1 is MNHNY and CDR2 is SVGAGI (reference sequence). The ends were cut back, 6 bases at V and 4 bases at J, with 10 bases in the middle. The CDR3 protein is CASRVGSGNTIYF. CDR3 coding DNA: TGTGCCAGCAGGGTAGGATCGGGAAACACCATATATTTT.